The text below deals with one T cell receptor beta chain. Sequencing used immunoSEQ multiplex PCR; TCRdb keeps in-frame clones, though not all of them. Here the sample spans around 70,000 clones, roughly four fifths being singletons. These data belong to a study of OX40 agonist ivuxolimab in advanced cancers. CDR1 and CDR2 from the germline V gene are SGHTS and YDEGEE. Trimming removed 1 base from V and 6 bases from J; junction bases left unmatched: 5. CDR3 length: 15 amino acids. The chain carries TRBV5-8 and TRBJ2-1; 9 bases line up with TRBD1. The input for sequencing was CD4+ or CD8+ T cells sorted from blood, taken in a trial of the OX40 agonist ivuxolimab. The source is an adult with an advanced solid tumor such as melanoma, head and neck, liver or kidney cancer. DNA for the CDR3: TGTGCCAGCAGCTTGAGGGACAGGGTCCCCAATGAGCAGTTCTTC. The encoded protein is CASSLRDRVPNEQFF. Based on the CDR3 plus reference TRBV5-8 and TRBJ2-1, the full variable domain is EAGVTQSPTHLIKTRGQQATLRCSPISGHTSVYWYQQALGLGLQFLLWYDEGEERNRGNFPPRFSGRQFPNYSSELNVNALELEDSALYLCASSLRDRVPNEQFFGPGTRLTVL.